This T cell receptor beta chain was documented in a study of shared clonotypes between healthy human individuals. General study findings and limits: The study drew on few donors, limiting represented genetic and exposure-history diversity. Relative to their counterparts shared across all four donors, non-shared clonotypes exhibited diminished generation probabilities.

This clone has a single count. Its antigen is unknown. Execution of the assay was at deep level. Using immunoSEQ multiplex PCR, the repertoire was profiled, and TCRdb retains in-frame clones only, with some absent. The sample holds under 600,000 clones; approximately 97% are singletons and the top ten take around 0.058%. Caucasian adults residing in Nashville, Tennessee made up all the donors. Sequencing was performed on naive CD4+ T cells sorted from blood. Subset specified: CD45RA+ positively selected. This clonotype was sampled from a woman under 40 in good health.

The CDR3 nucleotides are TGCGCCAGCAGCATGGGAGAGGCTCAAGAGACCCAGTACTTC. Its translation: CASSMGEAQETQYF. The chain carries TRBV5-1 and TRBJ2-5; D is perhaps TRBD2 (5 bases). This CDR3 spans 14 amino acids. CDR1 is SGHRS, CDR2 YFSETQ, per germline. Trimming took 4 bases from V and 2 from J, leaving 12 bases between them. Together with reference TRBV5-1 and TRBJ2-5, the CDR3 gives the full variable domain: KAGVTQTPRYLIKTRGQQVTLSCSPISGHRSVSWYQQTPGQGLQFLFEYFSETQRNKGNFPGRFSGRQFSNSRSEMNVSTLELGDSALYLCASSMGEAQETQYFGPGTRLLVL.